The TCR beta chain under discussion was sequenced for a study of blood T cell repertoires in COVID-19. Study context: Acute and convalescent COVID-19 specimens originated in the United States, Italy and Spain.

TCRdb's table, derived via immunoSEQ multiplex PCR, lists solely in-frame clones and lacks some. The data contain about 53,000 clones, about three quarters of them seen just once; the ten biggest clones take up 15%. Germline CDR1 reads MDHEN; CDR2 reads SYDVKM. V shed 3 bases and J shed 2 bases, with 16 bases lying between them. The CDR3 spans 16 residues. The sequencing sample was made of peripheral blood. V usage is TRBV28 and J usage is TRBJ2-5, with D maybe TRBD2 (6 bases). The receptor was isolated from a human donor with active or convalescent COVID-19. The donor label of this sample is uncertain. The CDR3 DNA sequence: TGTGCCAGCAGTTTCCCAATGGGGGGAATTCAAGAGACCCAGTACTTC. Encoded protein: CASSFPMGGIQETQYF.